This T cell receptor beta chain was captured by sequencing in a study of blood T cell repertoires in COVID-19. Up to 2 weeks before entering the study, exposed participants had met a COVID-19 case. In this sample, this clone turned up once. Methods used by the authors: Researchers report that nucleated cell counts were estimated from reference gene primer amplification. Here immunoSEQ multiplex PCR was the method, and the copy in TCRdb shows in-frame clones only, minus some. The DNA was the basis for D and trimming; V, J and clone size are from that table. This table has approximately 220,000 clones, almost 90% appearing once. From germline, CDR1 is MNHGY and CDR2 SAAAGT. V lost 11 bases and J lost 1, with 27 bases in between. The CDR3 is made up of 18 amino acids.

The chain is built from TRBV6-8 and TRBJ2-4; a weak D match, TRBD2 (7 bases). The sequencing sample was made of PBMCs or T cells enriched from blood (not recorded which). This TCR was recovered from a man aged 25-45 years who had been exposed to COVID-19. The chain's CDR3 is CAFRRGGADTRAKNIQYF. The CDR3 nucleotides read TGTGCCTTTCGAAGGGGGGGAGCAGATACAAGGGCCAAAAACATTCAGTACTTC.